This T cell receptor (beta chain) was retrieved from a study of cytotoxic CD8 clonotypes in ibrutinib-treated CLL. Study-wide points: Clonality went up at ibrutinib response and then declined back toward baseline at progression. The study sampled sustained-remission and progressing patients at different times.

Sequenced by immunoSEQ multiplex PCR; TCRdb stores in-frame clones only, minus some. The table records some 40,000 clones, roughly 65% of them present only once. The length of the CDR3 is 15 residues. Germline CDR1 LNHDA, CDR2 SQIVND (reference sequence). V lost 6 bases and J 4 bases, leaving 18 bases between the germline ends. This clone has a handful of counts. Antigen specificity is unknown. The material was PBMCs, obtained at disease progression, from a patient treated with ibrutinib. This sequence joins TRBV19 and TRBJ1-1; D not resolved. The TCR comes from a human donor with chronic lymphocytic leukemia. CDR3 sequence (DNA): TGTGCCAGTAGAAGGTCTGGTAGAACGGGCACTGAAGCTTTCTTT. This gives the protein CASRRSGRTGTEAFF.